This TCR beta chain originates from a study of T cell repertoires in cytomegalovirus infection. Findings of the study overall: CMV-specific TCR beta clonotypes restricted by HLA-C were the ones dominating the ex vivo response.

This clonotype was picked up many times. Its antigen is undetermined. Trimming took 3 bases from V and 3 from J; bases not matched to a gene: 10. The CDR3 runs to 17 residues. Germline-derived CDR1 and CDR2 are SGHAT and FQNNGV. Each CDR3 protein is one row after TCRdb ran MiXCR on the reads. The repertoire holds a few hundred thousand distinct CDR3 sequences, with about 18% as singletons. The source is a human donor in good health (CMV status not recorded). Some clones in this sample may be carry-over from other donors' samples. The sample was CD8+ T cells from PBMCs. This rearrangement joins TRBV11-2 to TRBJ2-3, with 9 bases aligning to TRBD2. The CDR3 bases are TGTGCCAGCAGCTTTGTCTGGCGGGGGGGTAGTACAGATACGCAGTATTTT. Its translation is CASSFVWRGGSTDTQYF.